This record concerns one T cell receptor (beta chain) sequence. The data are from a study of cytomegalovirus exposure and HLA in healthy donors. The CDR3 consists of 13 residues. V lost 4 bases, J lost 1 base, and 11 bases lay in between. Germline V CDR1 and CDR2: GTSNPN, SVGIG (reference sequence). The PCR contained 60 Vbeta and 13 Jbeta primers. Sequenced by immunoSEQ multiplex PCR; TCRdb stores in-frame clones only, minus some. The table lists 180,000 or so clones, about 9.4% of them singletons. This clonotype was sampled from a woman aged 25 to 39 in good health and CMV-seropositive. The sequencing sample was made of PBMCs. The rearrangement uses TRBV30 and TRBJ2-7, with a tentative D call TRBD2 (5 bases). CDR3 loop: CAWTPGGSYEQYF. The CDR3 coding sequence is TGTGCCTGGACGCCCGGCGGGTCCTACGAGCAGTACTTC.